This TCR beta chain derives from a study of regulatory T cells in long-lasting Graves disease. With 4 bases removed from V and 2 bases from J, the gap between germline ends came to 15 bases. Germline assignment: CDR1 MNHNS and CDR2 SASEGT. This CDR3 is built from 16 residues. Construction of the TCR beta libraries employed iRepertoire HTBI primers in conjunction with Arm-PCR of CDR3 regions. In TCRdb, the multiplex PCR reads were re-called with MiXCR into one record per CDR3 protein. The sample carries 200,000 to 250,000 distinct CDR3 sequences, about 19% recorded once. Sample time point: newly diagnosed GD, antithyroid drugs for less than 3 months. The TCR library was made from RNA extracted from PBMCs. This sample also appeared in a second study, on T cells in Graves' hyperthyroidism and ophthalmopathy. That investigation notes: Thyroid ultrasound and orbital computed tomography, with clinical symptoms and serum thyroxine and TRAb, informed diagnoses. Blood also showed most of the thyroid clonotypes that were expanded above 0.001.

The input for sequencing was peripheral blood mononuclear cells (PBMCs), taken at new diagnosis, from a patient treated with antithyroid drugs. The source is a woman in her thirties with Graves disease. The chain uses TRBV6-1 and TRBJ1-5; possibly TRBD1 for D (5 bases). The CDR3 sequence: CASSATTGGGNQPQHF. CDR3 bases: TGTGCCAGCAGTGCGACGACCGGGGGGGGCAATCAGCCCCAGCATTTT.